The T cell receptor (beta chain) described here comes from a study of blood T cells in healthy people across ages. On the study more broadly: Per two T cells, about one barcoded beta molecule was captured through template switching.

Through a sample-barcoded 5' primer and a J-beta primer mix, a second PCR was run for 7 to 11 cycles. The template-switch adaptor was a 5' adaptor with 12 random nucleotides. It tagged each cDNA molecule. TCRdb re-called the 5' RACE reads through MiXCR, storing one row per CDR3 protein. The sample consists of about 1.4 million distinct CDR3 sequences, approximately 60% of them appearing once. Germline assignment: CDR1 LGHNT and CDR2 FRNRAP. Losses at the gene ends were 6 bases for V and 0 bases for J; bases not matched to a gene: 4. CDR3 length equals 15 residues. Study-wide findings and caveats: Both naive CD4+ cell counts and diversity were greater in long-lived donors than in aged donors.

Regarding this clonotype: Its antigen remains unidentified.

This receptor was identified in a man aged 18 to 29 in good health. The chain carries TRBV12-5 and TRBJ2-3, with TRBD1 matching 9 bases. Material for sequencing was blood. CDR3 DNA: TGTGCTAGTGGCCTTGGGACAGGGAGCACAGATACGCAGTATTTT. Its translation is CASGLGTGSTDTQYF.